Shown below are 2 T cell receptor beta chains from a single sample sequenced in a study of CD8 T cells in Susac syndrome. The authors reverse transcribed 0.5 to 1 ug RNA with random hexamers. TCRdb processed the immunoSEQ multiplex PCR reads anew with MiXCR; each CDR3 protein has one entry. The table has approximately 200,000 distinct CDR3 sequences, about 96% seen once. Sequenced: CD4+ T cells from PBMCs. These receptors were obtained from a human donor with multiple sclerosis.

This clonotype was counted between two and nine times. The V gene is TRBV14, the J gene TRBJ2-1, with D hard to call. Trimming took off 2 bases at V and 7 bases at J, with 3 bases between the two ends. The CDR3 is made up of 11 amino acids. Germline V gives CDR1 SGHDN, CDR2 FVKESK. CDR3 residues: CASSQSNEQFF. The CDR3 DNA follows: TGTGCCAGCAGCCAAAGTAATGAGCAGTTCTTC.

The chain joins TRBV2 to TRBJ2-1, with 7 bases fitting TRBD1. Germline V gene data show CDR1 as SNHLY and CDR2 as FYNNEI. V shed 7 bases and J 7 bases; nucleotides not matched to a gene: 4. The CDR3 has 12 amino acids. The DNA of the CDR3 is TGTGCCAGCATTATCAGGGGGAATGAGCAGTTCTTC. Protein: CASIIRGNEQFF.